This T cell receptor (beta chain) was retrieved from a study of patients and donors after allogeneic stem cell transplantation. The trim removed 3 bases at V and 4 bases at J, leaving 4 bases unmatched. The CDR3 extends over 16 amino acids. CDR1 is SNHLY, CDR2 FYNNEI, per germline. A few counts support this clonotype. MiXCR was run by TCRdb on the RT-PCR reads, yielding one entry per CDR3 protein. The sample contains 900,000 to 1,000,000 distinct CDR3 sequences, more than 15% of which appear only once. Input material: blood, either unsorted or a sorted T cell fraction (not recorded which). The chain couples TRBV2 to TRBJ2-1; 12 positions agree with TRBD2. The sequence derives from a human donor who was either an allogeneic HSCT recipient or a stem cell or donor lymphocyte infusion donor (not recorded which). It is not recorded whose cells these are; they may come from a transplant donor. The CDR3 loop reads CASSETSGSYYNEQFF. The CDR3 nucleotides are TGTGCCAGCAGTGAGACTAGCGGGAGCTATTACAATGAGCAGTTCTTC.